These T cell receptor beta chains were read from a single sample in a study of shared clonotypes between healthy human individuals. Sequencing was performed with immunoSEQ multiplex PCR; in TCRdb, only in-frame clones are kept and a portion is missing. The data hold roughly 2,000,000 clones, with just over 90% observed a single time. Specimen: naive CD8+ T cells from PBMCs. Every receptor here comes from a man younger than 35 in good health. Some clones in this sample may be carry-over from other donors' samples. CDR3s include the opening cysteine and the closing phenylalanine or tryptophan. The D gene is left open where the match is weak. Rows may omit the clone size; those that give it use once, few, many or a size class.

clone size: NA
D gene: NA
V gene: TRBV10-3
J gene: TRBJ1-2
CDR3 DNA: TGTGCCATCAGTGAGATTGGGAGTAACTATGGCTACACCTTC
CDR3 protein: CAISEIGSNYGYTF

clone size: NA
D gene: NA
V gene: TRBV14
J gene: TRBJ2-2
CDR3 DNA: TGTGCCAGCAGCCAAGTCGCGCGCCTGGCGGCCCACGGCCCCGGGGAGCTGTTTTTT
CDR3 protein: CASSQVARLAAHGPGELFF

clone size: once
D gene: NA
V gene: TRBV6-5
J gene: TRBJ2-5
CDR3 DNA: TGTGCCAGCAGTGAATTAGGGACCCAGTACTTC
CDR3 protein: CASSELGTQYF

clone size: NA
D gene: NA
V gene: TRBV18
J gene: TRBJ1-5
CDR3 DNA: TGTGCCAGCTCACCTGCAGGGGAAGGCAATCAGCCCCAGCATTTT
CDR3 protein: CASSPAGEGNQPQHF

clone size: NA
D gene: TRBD1
V gene: TRBV5-4
J gene: TRBJ2-5
CDR3 DNA: TGTGCCAGCAGCGCTGGACAGGGGAGGTCAGAGACCCAGTACTTC
CDR3 protein: CASSAGQGRSETQYF

clone size: NA
D gene: TRBD1
V gene: TRBV18
J gene: TRBJ1-1
CDR3 DNA: TGTGCCAGCTCACCGAACCCGACAGGGGACACTGAAGCTTTCTTT
CDR3 protein: CASSPNPTGDTEAFF

clone size: NA
D gene: NA
V gene: TRBV6-5
J gene: TRBJ2-5
CDR3 DNA: TGTGCCAGCAGTGCGGGCGGTTGGAGCCAAGAGACCCAGTACTTC
CDR3 protein: CASSAGGWSQETQYF

clone size: NA
D gene: NA
V gene: TRBV15
J gene: TRBJ1-1
CDR3 DNA: TGTGCCACCAGCAGAGATGGGAGGGCTAACACTGAAGCTTTCTTT
CDR3 protein: CATSRDGRANTEAFF

clone size: NA
D gene: NA
V gene: TRBV7-8
J gene: TRBJ2-7
CDR3 DNA: TGTGCCAGCAGCCTCTCTCGAGGGAACCGCTACGAGCAGTACTTC
CDR3 protein: CASSLSRGNRYEQYF

clone size: NA
D gene: NA
V gene: TRBV28
J gene: TRBJ2-1
CDR3 DNA: TGTGCCAGCAGCTCCGACGTACCCCCTGAGCAGTTCTTC
CDR3 protein: CASSSDVPPEQFF

clone size: NA
D gene: NA
V gene: TRBV28
J gene: TRBJ2-3
CDR3 DNA: TGTGCCAGCAGGCGAGCGGTGGCAACAGATACGCAGTATTTT
CDR3 protein: CASRRAVATDTQYF

clone size: NA
D gene: NA
V gene: TRBV14
J gene: TRBJ2-7
CDR3 DNA: TGTGCCAGCAGCCAAAAAGGGGGGGCAGACGAGCAGTACTTC
CDR3 protein: CASSQKGGADEQYF

clone size: NA
D gene: NA
V gene: TRBV4-1
J gene: TRBJ2-3
CDR3 DNA: TGCGCCAGCTCCCGGGTAGGCCTAGCGCTGGATACGCAGTATTTT
CDR3 protein: CASSRVGLALDTQYF

clone size: NA
D gene: TRBD2
V gene: TRBV4-1
J gene: TRBJ2-7
CDR3 DNA: TGCGCCAGCAGCCAAGTAGCGGGAGAGTACGAGCAGTACTTC
CDR3 protein: CASSQVAGEYEQYF

clone size: NA
D gene: NA
V gene: TRBV18
J gene: TRBJ2-6
CDR3 DNA: TGTGCCAGCCCGTCCCCCGGCTCTGGGGCCAACGTCCTGACTTTC
CDR3 protein: CASPSPGSGANVLTF